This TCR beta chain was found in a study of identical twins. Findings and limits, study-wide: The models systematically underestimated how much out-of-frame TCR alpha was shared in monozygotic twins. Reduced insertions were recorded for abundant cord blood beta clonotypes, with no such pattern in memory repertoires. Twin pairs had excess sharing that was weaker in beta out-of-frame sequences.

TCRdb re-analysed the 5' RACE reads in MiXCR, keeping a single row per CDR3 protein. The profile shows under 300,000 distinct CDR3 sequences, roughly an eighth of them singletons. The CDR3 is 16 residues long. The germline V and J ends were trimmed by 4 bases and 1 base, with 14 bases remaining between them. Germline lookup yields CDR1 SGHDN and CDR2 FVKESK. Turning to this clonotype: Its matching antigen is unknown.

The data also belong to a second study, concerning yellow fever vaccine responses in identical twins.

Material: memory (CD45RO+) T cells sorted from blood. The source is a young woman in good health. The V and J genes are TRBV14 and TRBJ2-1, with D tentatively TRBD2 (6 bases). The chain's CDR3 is CASSPTRDLSYNEQFF. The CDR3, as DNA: TGTGCCAGCAGCCCTACCCGGGACTTATCCTACAATGAGCAGTTCTTC. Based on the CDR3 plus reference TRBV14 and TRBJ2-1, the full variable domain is EAGVTQFPSHSVIEKGQTVTLRCDPISGHDNLYWYRRVMGKEIKFLLHFVKESKQDESGMPNNRFLAERTGGTYSTLKVQPAELEDSGVYFCASSPTRDLSYNEQFFGPGTRLTVL.